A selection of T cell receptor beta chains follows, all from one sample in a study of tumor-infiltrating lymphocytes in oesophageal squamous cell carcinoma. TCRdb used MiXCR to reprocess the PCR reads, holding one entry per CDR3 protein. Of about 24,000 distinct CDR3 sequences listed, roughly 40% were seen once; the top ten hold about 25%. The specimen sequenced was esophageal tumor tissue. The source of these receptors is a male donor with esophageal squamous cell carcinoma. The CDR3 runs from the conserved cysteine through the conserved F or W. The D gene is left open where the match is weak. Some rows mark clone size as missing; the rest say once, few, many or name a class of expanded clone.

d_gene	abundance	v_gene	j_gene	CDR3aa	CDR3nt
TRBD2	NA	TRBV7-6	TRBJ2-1	CASSRIAGARGEQFF	TGTGCCAGCAGCCGTATAGCGGGAGCCAGGGGTGAGCAGTTCTTC
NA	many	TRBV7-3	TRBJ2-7	CASSLGRSYEQYF	TGTGCCAGCAGCTTGGGACGGTCCTACGAGCAGTACTTC
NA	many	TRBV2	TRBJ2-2	CASVAGRVLAGELFF	TGTGCCAGCGTGGCAGGGCGAGTGCTGGCCGGGGAGCTGTTTTTT
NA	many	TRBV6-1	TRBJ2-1	CASKRSLDPLAEQFF	TGTGCCAGCAAGAGATCTTTGGACCCCCTCGCTGAGCAGTTCTTC
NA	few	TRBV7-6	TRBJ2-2	CASSLGRNTGELFF	TGTGCCAGCAGCCTGGGACGGAACACCGGGGAGCTGTTTTTT
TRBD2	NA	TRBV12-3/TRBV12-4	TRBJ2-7	CASSPGLAGIYEQYF	TGTGCCAGCAGTCCGGGACTAGCGGGTATCTACGAGCAGTACTTC
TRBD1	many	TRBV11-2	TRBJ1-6	CASSPGRQGARSYNSPLHF	TGTGCCAGCAGCCCGGGGCGCCAGGGGGCACGGTCCTATAATTCACCCCTCCACTTT
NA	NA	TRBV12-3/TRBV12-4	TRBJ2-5	CASSFRAEETQYF	TGTGCCAGCAGTTTCCGTGCGGAGGAGACCCAGTACTTC
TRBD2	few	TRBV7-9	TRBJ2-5	CASSPPWGGETQYF	TGTGCCAGCAGCCCCCCTTGGGGAGGGGAGACCCAGTACTTC
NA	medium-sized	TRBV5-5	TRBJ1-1	CASSLDLNTEAFF	TGTGCCAGCAGCTTGGACTTGAACACTGAAGCTTTCTTT
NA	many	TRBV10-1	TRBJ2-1	CASSDSNEQFF	TGCGCCAGCAGTGACAGCAATGAGCAGTTCTTC
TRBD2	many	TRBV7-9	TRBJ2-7	CASSSGGAGDEQYF	TGTGCCAGCAGCTCCGGGGGGGCCGGCGACGAGCAGTACTTC
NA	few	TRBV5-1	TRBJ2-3	CASSTQTGTDTQYF	TGCGCCAGCAGCACGCAGACAGGCACAGATACGCAGTATTTT
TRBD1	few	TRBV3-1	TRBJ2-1	CASSPGDRGPYNEQFF	TGTGCCAGCAGCCCCGGGGACAGGGGGCCCTACAATGAGCAGTTCTTC
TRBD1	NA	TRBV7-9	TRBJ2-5	CASRRTGGEETQYF	TGTGCCAGCAGACGGACAGGGGGAGAAGAGACCCAGTACTTC
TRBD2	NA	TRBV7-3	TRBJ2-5	CASSKGLAGQETQYF	TGTGCCAGCAGCAAAGGACTAGCGGGCCAAGAGACCCAGTACTTC
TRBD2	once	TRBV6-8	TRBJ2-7	CASSSLARRTSGRNSGYEQYF	TGTGCCAGCAGTTCCTTAGCCCGCCGGACTAGCGGGAGGAACAGCGGCTACGAGCAGTACTTC
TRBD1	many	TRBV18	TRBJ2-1	CASSPSGTGTYNEQFF	TGTGCCAGCTCACCATCCGGGACAGGGACCTACAATGAGCAGTTCTTC
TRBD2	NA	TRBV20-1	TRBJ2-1	CSAASRVAGDNEQFF	TGCAGTGCCGCGTCTAGGGTAGCGGGAGACAATGAGCAGTTCTTC
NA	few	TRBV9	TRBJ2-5	CASSVGGTYQETQYF	TGTGCCAGCAGCGTAGGGGGAACGTACCAAGAGACCCAGTACTTC
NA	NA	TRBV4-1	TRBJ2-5	CASSQGIGSYQETQYF	TGCGCCAGCAGCCAAGGGATAGGGAGTTACCAAGAGACCCAGTACTTC
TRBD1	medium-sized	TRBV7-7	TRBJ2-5	CASSHAGGAGTQYF	TGTGCTAGCAGCCACGCAGGGGGTGCAGGGACCCAGTACTTC
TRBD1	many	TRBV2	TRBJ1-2	CASRGQGEWYGYTF	TGTGCCAGCAGGGGACAGGGAGAATGGTATGGCTACACCTTC
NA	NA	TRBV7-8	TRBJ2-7	CASSLVPGQSSYEQYF	TGTGCCAGCAGCTTAGTTCCGGGGCAGAGCTCCTACGAGCAGTACTTC
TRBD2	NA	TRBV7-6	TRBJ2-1	CASSLASGRYNEQFF	TGTGCCAGCAGCTTAGCTAGCGGGAGATACAATGAGCAGTTCTTC
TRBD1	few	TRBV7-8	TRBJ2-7	CASSLEALDRGYEQYF	TGTGCCAGCAGCTTAGAAGCCTTGGACAGGGGTTACGAGCAGTACTTC
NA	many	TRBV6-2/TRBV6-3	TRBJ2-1	CASKEGQADNNEQFF	TGTGCCAGCAAAGAAGGACAAGCAGATAACAATGAGCAGTTCTTC
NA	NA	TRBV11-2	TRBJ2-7	CASSLVPGAAYEQYF	TGTGCCAGCAGCTTAGTCCCAGGGGCGGCCTACGAGCAGTACTTC
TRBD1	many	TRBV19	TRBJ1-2	CASSPDRGGYGYTF	TGTGCCAGTAGTCCGGACAGGGGAGGCTATGGCTACACCTTC
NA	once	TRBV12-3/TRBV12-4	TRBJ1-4	CASSLENTGRGEKLFF	TGTGCCAGCAGCCTAGAAAACACCGGGAGAGGCGAAAAACTGTTTTTT
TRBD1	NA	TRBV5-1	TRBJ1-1	CASSLGTGGLGEAFF	TGCGCCAGCAGCCTCGGGACAGGGGGATTAGGTGAAGCTTTCTTT
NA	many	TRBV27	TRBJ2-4	CASRDPLNIQYF	TGTGCCAGCCGGGACCCACTAAACATTCAGTACTTC
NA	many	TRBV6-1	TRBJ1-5	CASRRSREKSNQPQHF	TGTGCCAGCAGAAGGAGCCGGGAAAAAAGCAATCAGCCCCAGCATTTT
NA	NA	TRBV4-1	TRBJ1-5	CASSQEQGRPQHF	TGCGCCAGCAGCCAAGAACAGGGCCGGCCCCAGCATTTT
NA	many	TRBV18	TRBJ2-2	CASSPSVGTSQGELFF	TGTGCCAGCTCACCATCAGTTGGGACCTCCCAAGGGGAGCTGTTTTTT
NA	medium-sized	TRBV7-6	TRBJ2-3	CASSLGGSVDTQYF	TGTGCCAGCAGCTTAGGAGGTAGCGTGGATACGCAGTATTTT
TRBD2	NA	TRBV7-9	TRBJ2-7	CASSLGGGYEQYF	TGTGCCAGCAGCTTAGGGGGGGGCTACGAGCAGTACTTC
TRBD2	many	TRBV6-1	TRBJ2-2	CASSPHPGRGNTGELFF	TGTGCCAGCAGTCCCCATCCAGGGAGGGGAAACACCGGGGAGCTGTTTTTT
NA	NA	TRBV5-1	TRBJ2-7	CASSLTTGEYEQYF	TGCGCCAGCAGCTTAACGACGGGAGAGTACGAGCAGTACTTC
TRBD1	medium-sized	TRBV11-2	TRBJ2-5	CASSWTGGAGTQYF	TGTGCCAGCAGCTGGACAGGGGGGGCGGGGACCCAGTACTTC
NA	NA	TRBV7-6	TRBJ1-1	CASSLGSGRTEAFF	TGTGCCAGCAGCTTGGGATCAGGGAGGACTGAAGCTTTCTTT
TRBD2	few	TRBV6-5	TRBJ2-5	CASSYSRAGPQETQYF	TGTGCCAGCAGTTACTCGAGAGCGGGGCCGCAAGAGACCCAGTACTTC
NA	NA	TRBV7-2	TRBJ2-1	CASSPGLPVYNEQFF	TGTGCCAGCAGCCCTGGACTACCTGTGTACAATGAGCAGTTCTTC
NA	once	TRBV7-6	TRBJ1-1	CASSSGGITEAFF	TGTGCCAGCAGCTCGGGGGGGATCACTGAAGCTTTCTTT
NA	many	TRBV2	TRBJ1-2	CASSELRQSNYGYTF	TGTGCCAGCAGTGAATTGCGGCAGTCAAACTATGGCTACACCTTC
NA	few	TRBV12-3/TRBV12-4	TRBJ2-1	CASSFWGEQFF	TGTGCCAGCAGTTTCTGGGGTGAGCAGTTCTTC
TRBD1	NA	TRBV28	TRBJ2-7	CASWGTGTGMYEQYF	TGTGCCAGCTGGGGTACCGGGACAGGGATGTACGAGCAGTACTTC